Sequencing of this T cell receptor beta chain was carried out in a study of cytomegalovirus exposure and HLA in healthy donors. Regarding the study as a whole: The authors considered a cluster of highly shared sequence variants likely to be a sequencing artifact.

Germline loops: CDR1 MGHRA, CDR2 YSYEKL. This CDR3 region has 14 residues. PCR was performed using 60 Vbeta and 13 Jbeta primers. Only in-frame clones appear in the TCRdb table, and some are missing; sequencing was by immunoSEQ multiplex PCR. The sample has 150,000 to 200,000 clones, about 76% seen once. This clone was seen only a few times. Its cognate antigen is unknown. The junction departs from germline at one end; a sequencing error may be responsible. This clonotype was sampled from a woman between 45 and 60 years old in good health and CMV-seronegative. The V call is TRBV4-1, the J call TRBJ1-2; D ambiguous. Input material: PBMCs. CDR3 coding DNA: TGCGCCAGCAGCCAGGAACTTTTCCTGGGTCCCCAGGTCTTC. It encodes CASSQELFLGPQVF.